Listed here is a single TCR beta chain. The antigen it binds to is not known. Base qualities were left out, and no much larger clone turns up one base away. The data originate from a study of shared clonotypes between healthy human individuals (dated by TCRdb to 2019 to 2021). As for the study more broadly: The cohort comprised two women and a few men aged 18 to 49 years. For each donor, CD4 naive and CD4 memory were each run on three plates, CD8 naive on two plates, and CD8 memory on one plate. The study deeply sequenced blood TCR repertoires of five healthy adults to estimate repertoire size and the extent of clonotype sharing between individuals. Different laboratories and diverse techniques were used to prepare libraries and sequence TCR repertoires, to increase sequencing depth and limit assay-specific biases. Leukapheresis yielded between about 0.94 and 8.9 billion PBMCs per donor. Broad study findings and their caveats: Compared with non-shared clonotypes, the clonotypes found in all four sorted-subset donors had higher generation probabilities. Sampling was restricted to blood, and TCR repertoires in tissue are likely to differ from TCR repertoires in blood. Pairwise subsampling indicated that sequencing depth was expected to affect the degree of clonotype sharing among donors. Naive subsets generally had larger estimated clonotype richness than memory subsets. Across a few donors, roughly 5.4% of naive CD4, roughly 3.8% of naive CD8, 2% to 2.5% of memory CD4, and under 0.45% of memory CD8 clonotypes were shared. Incomplete sequencing was indicated by rarefaction of sorted-subset datasets, despite the large sequencing depth. The genetic and exposure-history diversity represented was limited by the small number of donors.

Using the deep immunoSEQ assay, TCR CDR3 regions were amplified from genomic DNA by multiplex PCR. For each cell subset, the extracted genomic DNA was distributed evenly across all wells of several immunoSEQ 96-well plates, and each plate served as one replicate. For sorted subsets, each replicate PCR was loaded with about 0.2 ug genomic DNA, equivalent to some 31,000 T cell genomes. Purified libraries were measured with a Qubit 3.0 fluorometer, size-checked on a Bioanalyzer 2100, and measured again with the KAPA Library Quantification kit. Each immunoSEQ 96-well plate was sequenced on its own single-read 150-cycle Illumina NextSeq 550 flow cell. Per the source publication's procedure: Because the immunoSEQ output held only junctional sequences and lacked quality scores, the filtering could not match the filtering applied to full-length reads. Sequences were annotated with PyIR, a Python wrapper for IgBLAST v1.9, using IMGT germline references to assign V/J genes and CDR3. Reads with weak V/J assignments (E-value above 1e-6), missing CDR3, stop codons, out-of-frame junctions, or ambiguous translated residues were removed. V3J clonotypes were defined as sequences sharing an identical inferred V gene, J gene, and CDR3 amino acid sequence. To compute the percentage overlap between repertoires, the number of shared unique clonotypes was divided by the size of the smaller repertoire. Richness of each repertoire was evaluated using RTK rarefaction, the Chao1 estimator, and Recon v2.1 estimates of unobserved clonotypes. OLGA was used to compute generation probabilities for all TCRbeta clonotypes that the gDNA method yielded from a few donors. The immuneACCESS repertoire file appears here via TCRdb, limited to in-frame rearrangements. These files lack a portion of the clones; in checked studies, under half of the deficit traces to unresolved V genes, and the cause of the others is not known. The DNA was the basis for D and trimming; V, J and clone size are from that table. The sample data list about 2.1 million clones, and 90% to 95% of these were observed just once. 1.5% to 2% of the sample is in the top ten clones.

From the germline V gene, CDR1 is LGHNA and CDR2 is YSLEER. Cut back by 4 bases and 7 bases, the V and J ends lie 10 bases apart. Measured from the cysteine to the phenylalanine, the CDR3 is 13 residues long. Solely the CDR3 DNA is kept, with 39 bases framed from the first base. CD8 naive samples consisted of CD45RO-negative cells that were positively selected for CCR7, yielding a CD45RA+CCR7+ population without TemRA cells. Healthy HIV-negative adults with no recently reported acute infections or vaccinations were included as donors. All donors were Caucasian adults living in Nashville, Tennessee, USA. Blood was obtained by leukapheresis, after which PBMCs were separated by Ficoll-Histopaque density gradient centrifugation and cryopreserved in liquid nitrogen vapor phase. Analytical flow cytometry was used to check the purity and quantity of every magnetically sorted T cell population. Genomic DNA was isolated from each sorted fraction and quantified by UV absorbance on a Nanodrop 2000c.

The receptor's source is a man between 18 and 35 years old in good health. Some clones in this sample may be carry-over from other donors' samples. Rearrangement joined TRBV4-3 to TRBJ2-2, with no reliable assignment of the D segment. The specimen sequenced was naive CD8+ T cells from PBMCs. This sample's cell subset or site label indicates: CD45RA+CCR7+. The DNA sequence is TGCGCCAGCAGCCTCACGTTAGACGGGGAGCTGTTTTTT. This is translated as CASSLTLDGELFF.